Below are 2 T cell receptor beta chains sequenced from a single sample in a study of blood T cell repertoires in COVID-19. Method: immunoSEQ multiplex PCR; TCRdb's copy keeps in-frame clones and lacks some. The data contain 300,000 to 400,000 clones, roughly 86% of them singletons. The specimen was peripheral blood. The receptors shown here come from a man aged 30-40 years with COVID-19, enrolled during active disease.

This clone was picked up one time. The chain combines TRBV27 with TRBJ1-5; D remains unclear. CDR3 length equals 15 residues. Germline lookup yields CDR1 MNHEY and CDR2 SMNVEV (reference sequence). V dropped 2 bases and J dropped 0 bases, with 8 bases sitting between them. The CDR3 loop reads CASSLDTYSNQPQHF. The CDR3 DNA is TGTGCCAGCAGTTTAGACACGTATAGCAATCAGCCCCAGCATTTT.

The chain combines TRBV11-3 with TRBJ2-1; 8 bases agree with TRBD2. The germline V gene has CDR1 SGHNT and CDR2 YENEEA. J gave up 6 bases and V 6 bases, and 7 bases lay outside the gene matches. The CDR3 totals 14 residues. The CDR3 loop is CASSSGGAANEQFF. The CDR3, as DNA: TGTGCCAGCAGTTCGGGGGGGGCTGCCAATGAGCAGTTCTTC. Full variable domain (remainder filled in from reference TRBV11-3 and TRBJ2-1): EAGVVQSPRYKIIEKKQPVAFWCNPISGHNTLYWYLQNLGQGPELLIRYENEEAVDDSQLPKDRFSAERLKGVDSTLKIQPAELGDSAVYLCASSSGGAANEQFFGPGTRLTVL.